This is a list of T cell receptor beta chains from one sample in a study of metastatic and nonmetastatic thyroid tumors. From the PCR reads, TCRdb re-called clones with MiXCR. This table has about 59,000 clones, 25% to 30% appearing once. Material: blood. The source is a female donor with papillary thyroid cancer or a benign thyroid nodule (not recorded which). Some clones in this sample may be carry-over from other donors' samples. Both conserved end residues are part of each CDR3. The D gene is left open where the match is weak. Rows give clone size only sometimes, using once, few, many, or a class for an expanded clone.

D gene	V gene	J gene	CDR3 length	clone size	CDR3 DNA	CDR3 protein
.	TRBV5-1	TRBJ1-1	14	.	TGCGCCAGCAGCTTGGTTGGGGTGGGCACTGAAGCTTTCTTT	CASSLVGVGTEAFF
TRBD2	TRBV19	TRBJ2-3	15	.	TGTGCCAGTAGTAATCTAGCGGTTATCGCAGATACGCAGTATTTT	CASSNLAVIADTQYF
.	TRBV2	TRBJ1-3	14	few	TGTGCCAGCAAGCCGACAGGCGGTGGAAACACCATATATTTT	CASKPTGGGNTIYF
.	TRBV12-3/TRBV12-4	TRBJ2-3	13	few	TGTGCCAGCAGTTTAAAGGGAATAGATACGCAGTATTTT	CASSLKGIDTQYF
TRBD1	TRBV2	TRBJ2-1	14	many	TGTGCCAGCAAAACGGGACAGTCGTACAATGAGCAGTTCTTC	CASKTGQSYNEQFF
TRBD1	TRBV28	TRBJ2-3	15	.	TGTGCCAGCGGGGGACAGGGGGCATCTCTGGATACGCAGTATTTT	CASGGQGASLDTQYF
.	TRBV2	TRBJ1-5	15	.	TGTGCCAGCCACCTGCGGCGGGGAGGGGATCAGCCCCAGCATTTT	CASHLRRGGDQPQHF
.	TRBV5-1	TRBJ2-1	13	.	TGCGCCAGCAGCTTCGAGGGGGGGAATGAGCAGTTCTTC	CASSFEGGNEQFF
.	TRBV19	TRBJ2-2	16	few	TGTGCCAGTATCCCTCGGGGGGGCAGGGGGACCGGGGAGCTGTTTTTT	CASIPRGGRGTGELFF
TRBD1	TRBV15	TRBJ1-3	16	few	TGTGCCACCAGCCTATACAGGGGGAGCTCTGGAAACACCATATATTTT	CATSLYRGSSGNTIYF
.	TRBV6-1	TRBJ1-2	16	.	TGTGCCACCCTCTCGGGGGAGGCTAAGGGGAACTATGGCTACACCTTC	CATLSGEAKGNYGYTF
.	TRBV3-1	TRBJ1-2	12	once	TGTGCCAGCAGCCAAGCAGGGGATGGCTACACCTTC	CASSQAGDGYTF
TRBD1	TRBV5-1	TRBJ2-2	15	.	TGCGCCAGCAGCTTGGCGACAGGGCAAACCGGGGAGCTGTTTTTT	CASSLATGQTGELFF
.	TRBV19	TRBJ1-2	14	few	TGTGCCAGCAGACCGGGACAAGGGAGGGATGGCTACACCTTC	CASRPGQGRDGYTF
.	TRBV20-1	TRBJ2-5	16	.	TGCAGTGCTAGAGACTGGGGAGCCCCAATTCAAGAGACCCAGTACTTC	CSARDWGAPIQETQYF
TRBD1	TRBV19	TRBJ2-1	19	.	TGTGCCAGTATGGGGACAGGGGGTGGGCTAGCGGATCTCTACAATGAGCAGTTCTTC	CASMGTGGGLADLYNEQFF
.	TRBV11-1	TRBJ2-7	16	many	TGTGCCAGCAGCTTAGGTTGGGCCGCTACCGCCGGGGAGCAGTACTTC	CASSLGWAATAGEQYF
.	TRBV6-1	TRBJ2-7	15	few	TGTGCCAGCAGTGAAGCGTCTCCGAACACCTACGAGCAGTACTTC	CASSEASPNTYEQYF
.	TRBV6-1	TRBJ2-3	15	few	TGTGCCAGCCTCCGAGCGGGTACTAGCACAGATACGCAGTATTTT	CASLRAGTSTDTQYF
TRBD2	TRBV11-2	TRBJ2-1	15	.	TGTGCCAGCAGCTTAGTTAGCGGGGGGGCCGTTGAGCAGTTCTTC	CASSLVSGGAVEQFF
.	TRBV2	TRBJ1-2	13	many	TGTGCCAGCAGAGAACCTGAAGACTATGGCTACACCTTC	CASREPEDYGYTF
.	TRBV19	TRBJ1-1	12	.	TGTGCCAGTAGTATTGGATTCACTGAAGCTTTCTTT	CASSIGFTEAFF
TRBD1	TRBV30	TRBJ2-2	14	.	TGTGCCTGGACCCGGACAGGGGGCACCGGGGAGCTGTTTTTT	CAWTRTGGTGELFF
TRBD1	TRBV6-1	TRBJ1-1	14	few	TGTGCCAGCGTTTTCTGGACAGGAAACACTGAAGCTTTCTTT	CASVFWTGNTEAFF
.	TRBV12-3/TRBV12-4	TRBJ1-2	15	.	TGTGCCAGCAGTTTAGATCAGGGAACGAACTATGGCTACACCTTC	CASSLDQGTNYGYTF
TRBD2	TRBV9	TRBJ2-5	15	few	TGTGCCAGCAGCGTCGATAGCGGGGGAGGTGAGACCCAGTACTTC	CASSVDSGGGETQYF
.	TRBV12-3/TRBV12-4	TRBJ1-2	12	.	TGTGCCAGCAGCTTAAAGGGGTTTGGCTACACCTTC	CASSLKGFGYTF
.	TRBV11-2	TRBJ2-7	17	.	TGTGCCAGCAGCCCGAGATTATCGGGCGTCGGCTTAGGCGAGCAGTACTTC	CASSPRLSGVGLGEQYF